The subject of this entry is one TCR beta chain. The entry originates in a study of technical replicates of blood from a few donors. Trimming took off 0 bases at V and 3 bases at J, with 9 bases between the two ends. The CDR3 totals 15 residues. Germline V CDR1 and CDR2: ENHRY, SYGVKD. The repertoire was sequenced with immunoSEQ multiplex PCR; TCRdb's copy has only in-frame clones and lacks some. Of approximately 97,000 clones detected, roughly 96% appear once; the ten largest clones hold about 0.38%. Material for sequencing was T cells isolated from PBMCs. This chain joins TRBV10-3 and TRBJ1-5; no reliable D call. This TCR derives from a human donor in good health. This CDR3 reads CAISESADLNQPQHF. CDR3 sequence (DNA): TGTGCCATCAGTGAGTCGGCGGATCTCAATCAGCCCCAGCATTTT.